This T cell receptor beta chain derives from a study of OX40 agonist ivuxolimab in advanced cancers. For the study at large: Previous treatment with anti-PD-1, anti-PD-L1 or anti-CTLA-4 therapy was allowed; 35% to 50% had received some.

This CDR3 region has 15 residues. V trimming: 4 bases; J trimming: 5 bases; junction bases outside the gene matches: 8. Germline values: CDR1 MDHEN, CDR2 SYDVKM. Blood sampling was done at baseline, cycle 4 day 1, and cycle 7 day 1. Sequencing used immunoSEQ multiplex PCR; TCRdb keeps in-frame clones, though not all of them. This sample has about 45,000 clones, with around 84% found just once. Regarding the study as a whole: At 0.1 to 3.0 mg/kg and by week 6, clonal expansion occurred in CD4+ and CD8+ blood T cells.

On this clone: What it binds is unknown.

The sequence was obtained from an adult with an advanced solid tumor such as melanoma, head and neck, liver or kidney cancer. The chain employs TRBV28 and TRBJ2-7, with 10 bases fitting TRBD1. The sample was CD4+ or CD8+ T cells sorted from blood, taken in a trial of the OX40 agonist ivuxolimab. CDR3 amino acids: CASSYPGQGNHEQYF. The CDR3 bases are TGTGCCAGCAGTTACCCGGGACAGGGGAATCACGAGCAGTACTTC. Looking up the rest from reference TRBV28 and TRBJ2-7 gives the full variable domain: DVKVTQSSRYLVKRTGEKVFLECVQDMDHENMFWYRQDPGLGLRLIYFSYDVKMKEKGDIPEGYSVSREKKERFSLILESASTNQTSMYLCASSYPGQGNHEQYFGPGTRLTVT.